The 6 T cell receptor beta chains presented below share a single source sample, sequenced in a study of blood T cell repertoires in COVID-19. Some clones are missing from TCRdb's copy, which holds only in-frame ones; the method was immunoSEQ multiplex PCR. The table records 90,000 or so clones, 79% of them present only once. Sample: peripheral blood. The receptors stem from a human donor in a cohort sampled during active COVID-19.

This rearrangement joins TRBV6-6 to TRBJ2-5; 13 nucleotides line up with TRBD2. Per the germline V gene, CDR1 is MNHNY and CDR2 is SVGAGI (reference sequence). With 6 bases clipped from V and 6 bases from J, the junction kept 7 bases outside the gene matches. The CDR3 covers 15 residues. Here the CDR3 reads CASSPSGTSGKTQYF. CDR3 bases: TGTGCCAGCAGCCCGAGTGGGACTAGCGGGAAGACCCAGTACTTC.

A few counts support this clone. V is TRBV5-1 and J is TRBJ1-4, with D possibly TRBD1 on 5 matching bases. This CDR3 spans 14 amino acids. The germline V gene has CDR1 SGHRS and CDR2 YFSETQ. V shed 4 bases and J shed 5 bases, with 12 bases lying between them. CDR3 bases: TGCGCCAGCAGCCTAAGGGGCTTCAATGAAAAACTGTTTTTT. Residues: CASSLRGFNEKLFF.

CDR3 region: CASNMPGLADDSSYNEQFF. The CDR3 DNA follows: TGTGCCAGCAACATGCCAGGACTAGCGGATGACAGCTCCTACAATGAGCAGTTCTTC. J is TRBJ2-1 and V is TRBV27; 10 bases fit TRBD2. CDR1 and CDR2 from the germline V gene are MNHEY and SMNVEV (reference sequence). V dropped 7 bases and J dropped 0; count of bases not matched to a gene: 15. The CDR3 totals 19 residues.

The rearrangement uses TRBV7-6 and TRBJ2-1; D is perhaps TRBD1 (6 bases). This CDR3 contains 14 residues. Trimming removed 5 bases at V and 8 bases at J, with 16 bases between. Germline V gene lookup returns CDR1 SGHVS and CDR2 FNYEAQ. CDR3 in DNA: TGTGCCAGCAGCGCACCCAGGGGACGGGATGAGCAGTTCTTC. Translation gives CASSAPRGRDEQFF.

This clone occurred once. This chain joins TRBV6-2 or TRBV6-3 and TRBJ2-5, with TRBD1 as a possible D gene (6 bases). This CDR3 is 15 amino acids long. CDR1 is MNHEY, CDR2 SVGEGT, per germline. V shed 1 base and J shed 3 bases, with 12 bases lying between them. In DNA form, the CDR3 reads TGTGCCAGCAGTTACTGGTCAGGGGATAAAGAGACCCAGTACTTC. It codes for CASSYWSGDKETQYF.

This clone occurred many times. This sequence joins TRBV30 and TRBJ1-3; no clear D gene. The germline gives CDR1 GTSNPN, CDR2 SVGIG (reference sequence). V lost 0 bases and J 4 bases, leaving 4 bases between the germline ends. CDR3 length: 12 amino acids. CDR3 loop: CAWSVLGNTIYF. The DNA for the CDR3 is TGTGCCTGGAGTGTACTGGGAAACACCATATATTTT.